This T cell receptor beta chain was identified during a study of graft-versus-host responses after intestinal transplantation. As regards this clone: No antigen is known for it.

Findings and caveats of the study: GvH clones surfaced in recipient marrow, some emerging earlier in ileum or blood. Early post-transplant falls in HvG clones accompanied the peak levels of circulating GvH clones.

Sequencing used immunoSEQ multiplex PCR; TCRdb keeps in-frame clones, though not all of them. The table includes 85,000 to 100,000 clones, 80% to 95% detected once. Sample: unstimulated CD8+ T cells sorted from spleen or lymph node cells, taken before transplant. This clonotype originated in a human donor who was the organ donor for an intestinal transplant.

CDR3 region: CASSPPWAVEAFF. The DNA of the CDR3 is TGTGCCAGCAGCCCACCATGGGCAGTTGAAGCTTTCTTT. V usage is TRBV9 and J usage is TRBJ1-1; D gene uncertain. The V gene's germline CDR1 is SGDLS and CDR2 YYNGEE. There are 13 residues in the CDR3. The germline V and J ends were trimmed by 4 bases and 7 bases, with 14 bases remaining between them.